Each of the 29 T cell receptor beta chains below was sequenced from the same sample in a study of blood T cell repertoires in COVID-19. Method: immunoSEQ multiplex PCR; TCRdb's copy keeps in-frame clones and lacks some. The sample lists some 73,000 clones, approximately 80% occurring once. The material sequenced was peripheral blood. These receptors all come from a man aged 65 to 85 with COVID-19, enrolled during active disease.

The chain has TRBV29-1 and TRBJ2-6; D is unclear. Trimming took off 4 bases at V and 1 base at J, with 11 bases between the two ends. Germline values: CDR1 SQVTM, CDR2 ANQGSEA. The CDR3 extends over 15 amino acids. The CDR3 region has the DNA TGCAGCGTTGGTCCCTCCGTATCTGGGGCCAACGTCCTGACTTTC. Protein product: CSVGPSVSGANVLTF.

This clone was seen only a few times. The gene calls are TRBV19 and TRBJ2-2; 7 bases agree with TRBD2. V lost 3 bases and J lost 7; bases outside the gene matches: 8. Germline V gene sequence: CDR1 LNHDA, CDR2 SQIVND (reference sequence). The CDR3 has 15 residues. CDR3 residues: CASSIGGRGGGELFF. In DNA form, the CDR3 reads TGTGCCAGTAGTATTGGCGGGAGAGGCGGCGGGGAGCTGTTTTTT.

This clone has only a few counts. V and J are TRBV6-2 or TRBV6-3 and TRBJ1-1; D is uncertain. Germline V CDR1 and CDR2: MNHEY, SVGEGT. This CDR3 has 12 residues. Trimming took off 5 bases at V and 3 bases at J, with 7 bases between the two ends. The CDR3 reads CASSTAYTEAFF. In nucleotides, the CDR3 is TGTGCCAGCAGTACAGCTTACACTGAAGCTTTCTTT.

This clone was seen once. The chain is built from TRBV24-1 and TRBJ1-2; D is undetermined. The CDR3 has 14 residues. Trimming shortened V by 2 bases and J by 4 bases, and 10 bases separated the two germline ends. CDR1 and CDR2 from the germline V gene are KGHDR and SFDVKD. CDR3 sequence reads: CATSDSLSSYGYTF. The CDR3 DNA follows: TGTGCCACCAGTGATTCCCTCTCCTCCTATGGCTACACCTTC.

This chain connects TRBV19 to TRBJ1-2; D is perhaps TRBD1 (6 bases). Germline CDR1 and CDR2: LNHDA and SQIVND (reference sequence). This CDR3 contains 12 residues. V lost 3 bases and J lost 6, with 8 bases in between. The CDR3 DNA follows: TGTGCCAGTAGTATCCAGGGGAATGGCTACACCTTC. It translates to CASSIQGNGYTF.

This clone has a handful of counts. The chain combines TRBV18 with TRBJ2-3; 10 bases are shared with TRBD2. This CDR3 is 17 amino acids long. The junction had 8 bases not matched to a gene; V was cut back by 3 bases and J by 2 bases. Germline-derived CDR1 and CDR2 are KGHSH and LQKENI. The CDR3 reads CASSPRTSGITTDTQYF. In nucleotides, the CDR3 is TGTGCCAGCTCACCTCGGACTAGCGGAATTACCACAGATACGCAGTATTTT.

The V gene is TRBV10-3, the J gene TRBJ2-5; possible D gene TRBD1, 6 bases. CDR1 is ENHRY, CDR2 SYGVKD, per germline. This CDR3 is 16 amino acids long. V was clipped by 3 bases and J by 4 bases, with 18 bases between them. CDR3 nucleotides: TGTGCCATCAGTGATTTGGTTTCAGGGGCCCTAGAGACCCAGTACTTC. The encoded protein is CAISDLVSGALETQYF.

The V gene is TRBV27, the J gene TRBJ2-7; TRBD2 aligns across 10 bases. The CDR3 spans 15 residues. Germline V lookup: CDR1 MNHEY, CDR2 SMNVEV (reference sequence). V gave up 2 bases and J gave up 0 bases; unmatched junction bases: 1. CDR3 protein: CASSLASGSSYEQYF. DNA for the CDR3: TGTGCCAGCAGTTTAGCTAGCGGGAGCTCCTACGAGCAGTACTTC.

CDR3 protein: CASSLRGLSTDTQYF. CDR3 nucleotides: TGCGCCAGCAGCTTACGCGGACTTTCCACAGATACGCAGTATTTT. The chain is built from TRBV5-1 and TRBJ2-3; possible D gene TRBD2, 5 bases. Trimming removed 2 bases at V and 2 bases at J, with 12 bases between. From germline, CDR1 is SGHRS and CDR2 YFSETQ. This CDR3 is 15 amino acids long.

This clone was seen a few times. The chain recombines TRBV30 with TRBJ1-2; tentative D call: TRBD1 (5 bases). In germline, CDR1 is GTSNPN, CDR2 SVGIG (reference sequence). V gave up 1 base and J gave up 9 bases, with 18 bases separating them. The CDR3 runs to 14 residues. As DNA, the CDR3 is TGTGCCTGGAGTGCCCAGGGTCTAGTCCTTAGCTACACCTTC. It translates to CAWSAQGLVLSYTF.

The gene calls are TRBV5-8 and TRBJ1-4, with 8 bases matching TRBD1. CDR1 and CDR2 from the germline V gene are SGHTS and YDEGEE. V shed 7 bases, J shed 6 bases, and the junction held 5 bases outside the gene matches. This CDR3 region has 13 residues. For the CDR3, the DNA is TGTGCCAGCGGTACAGGGGGGTATGAAAAACTGTTTTTT. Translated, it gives CASGTGGYEKLFF.

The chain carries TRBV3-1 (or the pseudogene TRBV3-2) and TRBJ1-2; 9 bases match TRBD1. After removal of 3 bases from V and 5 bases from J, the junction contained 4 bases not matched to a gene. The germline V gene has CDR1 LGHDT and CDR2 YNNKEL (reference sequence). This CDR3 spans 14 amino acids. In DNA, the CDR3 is TGTGCCAGCAGCCACCGGGACAGGGTATATGGCTACACCTTC. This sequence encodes CASSHRDRVYGYTF.

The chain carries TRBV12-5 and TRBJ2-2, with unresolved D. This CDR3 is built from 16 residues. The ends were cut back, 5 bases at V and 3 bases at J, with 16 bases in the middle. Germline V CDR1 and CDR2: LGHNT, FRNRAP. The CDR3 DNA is TGTGCTAGTGGTCCCAACAGCCACCTGGACACCGGGGAGCTGTTTTTT. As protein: CASGPNSHLDTGELFF.

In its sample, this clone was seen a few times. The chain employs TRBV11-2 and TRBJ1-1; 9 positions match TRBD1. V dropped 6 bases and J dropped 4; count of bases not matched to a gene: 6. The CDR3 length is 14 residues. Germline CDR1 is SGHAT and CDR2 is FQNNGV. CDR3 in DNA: TGTGCCAGCAGTCCACAGGGGGCCGGCACTGAAGCTTTCTTT. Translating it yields CASSPQGAGTEAFF.

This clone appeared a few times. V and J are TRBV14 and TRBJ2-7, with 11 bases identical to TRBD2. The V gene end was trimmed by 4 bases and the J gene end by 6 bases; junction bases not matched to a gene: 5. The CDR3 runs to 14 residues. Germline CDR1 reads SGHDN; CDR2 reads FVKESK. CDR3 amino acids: CASSPTSGSGEQYF. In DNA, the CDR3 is TGTGCCAGCAGCCCCACTAGCGGGAGCGGCGAGCAGTACTTC.

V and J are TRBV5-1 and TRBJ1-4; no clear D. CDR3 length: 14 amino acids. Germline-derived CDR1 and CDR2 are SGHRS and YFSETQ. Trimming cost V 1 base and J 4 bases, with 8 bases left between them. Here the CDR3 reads CASSLSGVNEKLFF. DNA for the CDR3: TGCGCCAGCAGCTTGTCGGGAGTTAATGAAAAACTGTTTTTT.

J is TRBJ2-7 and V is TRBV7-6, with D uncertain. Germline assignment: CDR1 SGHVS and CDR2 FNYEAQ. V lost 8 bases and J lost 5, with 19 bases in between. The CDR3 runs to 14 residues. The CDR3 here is CASSIGQPSHEQYF. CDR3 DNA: TGTGCCAGCTCCATTGGGCAGCCTTCCCACGAGCAGTACTTC.

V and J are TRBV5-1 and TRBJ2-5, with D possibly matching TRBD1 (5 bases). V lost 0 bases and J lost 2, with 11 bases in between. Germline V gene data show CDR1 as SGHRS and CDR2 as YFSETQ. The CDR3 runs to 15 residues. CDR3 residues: CASSLGQLPQETQYF. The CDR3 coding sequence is TGCGCCAGCAGCTTGGGACAGCTACCTCAAGAGACCCAGTACTTC.

Written as DNA, the CDR3 is TGTGCCAGTGGAGGACTAGCGGGAGAAGAGACCCAGTACTTC. This sequence encodes CASGGLAGEETQYF. The chain links TRBV19 to TRBJ2-5; 13 bases match TRBD2. The V and J ends lost 8 bases and 3 bases, in that order; junction bases with no gene match: 3. Germline V CDR1 and CDR2: LNHDA, SQIVND (reference sequence). The CDR3 contains 14 residues.

CDR3 amino acids: CASSLWDREDYGYTF. DNA for the CDR3: TGTGCCAGCAGCCTCTGGGACAGGGAAGACTATGGCTACACCTTC. This chain joins TRBV7-9 and TRBJ1-2; 9 bases line up with TRBD1. Germline assignment: CDR1 SEHNR and CDR2 FQNEAQ (reference sequence). CDR3 length: 15 residues. Trimming at V came to 5 bases and at J to 3 bases, leaving 7 bases not matched to a gene. Together with reference TRBV7-9 and TRBJ1-2, the CDR3 gives the full variable domain: DTGVSQNPRHKITKRGQNVTFRCDPISEHNRLYWYRQTLGQGPEFLTYFQNEAQLEKSRLLSDRFSAERPKGSFSTLEIQRTEQGDSAMYLCASSLWDREDYGYTFGSGTRLTVV.

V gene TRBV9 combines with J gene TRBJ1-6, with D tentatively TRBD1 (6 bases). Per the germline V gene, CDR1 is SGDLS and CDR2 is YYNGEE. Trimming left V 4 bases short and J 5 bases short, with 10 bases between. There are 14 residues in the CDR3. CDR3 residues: CASSPRTDNSPLHF. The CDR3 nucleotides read TGTGCCAGCAGCCCACGGACAGATAATTCACCCCTCCACTTT.

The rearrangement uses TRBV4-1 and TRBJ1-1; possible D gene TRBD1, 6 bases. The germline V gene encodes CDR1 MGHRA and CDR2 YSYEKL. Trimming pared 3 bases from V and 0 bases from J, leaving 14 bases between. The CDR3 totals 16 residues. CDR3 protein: CASSHPAGAMNTEAFF. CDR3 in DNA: TGCGCCAGCAGCCACCCGGCGGGGGCAATGAACACTGAAGCTTTCTTT.

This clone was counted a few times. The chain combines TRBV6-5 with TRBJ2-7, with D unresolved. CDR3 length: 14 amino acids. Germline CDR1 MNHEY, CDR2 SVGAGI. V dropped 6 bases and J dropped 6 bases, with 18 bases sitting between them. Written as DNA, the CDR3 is TGTGCCAGCAGAGACTCCTCGATGGGTGGCGAGCAGTACTTC. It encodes CASRDSSMGGEQYF.

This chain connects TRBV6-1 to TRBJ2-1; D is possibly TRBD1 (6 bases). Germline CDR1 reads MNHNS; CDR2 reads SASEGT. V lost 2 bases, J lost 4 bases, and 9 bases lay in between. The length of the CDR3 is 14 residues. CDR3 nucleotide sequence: TGTGCCAGCAGTGAAAGGGACACATACAATGAGCAGTTCTTC. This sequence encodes CASSERDTYNEQFF.

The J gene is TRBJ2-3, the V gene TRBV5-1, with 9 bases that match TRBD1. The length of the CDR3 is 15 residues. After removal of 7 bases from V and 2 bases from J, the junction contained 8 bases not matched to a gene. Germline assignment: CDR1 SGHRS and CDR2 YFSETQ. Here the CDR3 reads CASHDTGGFTDTQYF. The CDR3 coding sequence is TGCGCCAGCCATGATACAGGGGGCTTCACAGATACGCAGTATTTT.

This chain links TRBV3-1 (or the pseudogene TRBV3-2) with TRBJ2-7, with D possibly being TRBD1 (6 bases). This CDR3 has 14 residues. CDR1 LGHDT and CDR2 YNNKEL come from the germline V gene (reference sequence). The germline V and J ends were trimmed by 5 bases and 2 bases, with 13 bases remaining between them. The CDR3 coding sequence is TGTGCCAGCAGCTATACCGGGACACCCTACGAGCAGTACTTC. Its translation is CASSYTGTPYEQYF.

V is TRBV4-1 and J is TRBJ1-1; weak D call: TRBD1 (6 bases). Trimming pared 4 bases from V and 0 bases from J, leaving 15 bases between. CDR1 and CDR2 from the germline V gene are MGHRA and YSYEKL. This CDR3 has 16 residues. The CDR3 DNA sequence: TGCGCCAGCAGCCCTCTAGACAGGACCATGAACACTGAAGCTTTCTTT. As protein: CASSPLDRTMNTEAFF.

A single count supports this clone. As DNA, the CDR3 is TGTGCCAGCAGCTTGGTCGCGGGCACAGATACGCAGTATTTT. As protein: CASSLVAGTDTQYF. The rearrangement links TRBV5-4 to TRBJ2-3; D call uncertain. There are 14 residues in the CDR3. Germline loops: CDR1 SGHNT, CDR2 YYREEE (reference sequence). V gave up 0 bases and J gave up 1 base, with 6 bases separating them. The complete variable domain, with remaining parts taken from reference TRBV5-4 and TRBJ2-3, reads ETGVTQSPTHLIKTRGQQVTLRCSSQSGHNTVSWYQQALGQGPQFIFQYYREEENGRGNFPPRFSGLQFPNYSSELNVNALELDDSALYLCASSLVAGTDTQYFGPGTRLTVL.

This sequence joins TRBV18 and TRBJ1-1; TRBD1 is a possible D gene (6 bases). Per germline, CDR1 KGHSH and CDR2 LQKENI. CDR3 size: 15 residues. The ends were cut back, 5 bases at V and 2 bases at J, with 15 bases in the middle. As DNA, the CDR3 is TGTGCCAGCTCAATCGGGGGGCAGAGAAACACTGAAGCTTTCTTT. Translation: CASSIGGQRNTEAFF.